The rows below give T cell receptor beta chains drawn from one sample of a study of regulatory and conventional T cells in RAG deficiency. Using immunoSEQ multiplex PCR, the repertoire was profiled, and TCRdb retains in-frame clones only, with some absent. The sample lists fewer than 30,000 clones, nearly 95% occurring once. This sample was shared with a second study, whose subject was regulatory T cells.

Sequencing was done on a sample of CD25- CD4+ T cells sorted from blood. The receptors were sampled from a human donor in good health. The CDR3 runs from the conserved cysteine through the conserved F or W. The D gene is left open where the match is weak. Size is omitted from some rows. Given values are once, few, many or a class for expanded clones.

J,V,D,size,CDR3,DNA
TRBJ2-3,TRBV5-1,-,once,CASSSRGTSDTQYF,TGCGCCAGCAGCTCCAGGGGAACCTCAGATACGCAGTATTTT
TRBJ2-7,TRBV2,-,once,CASVRQGPSYEQYF,TGTGCCAGCGTCCGTCAGGGCCCCTCCTACGAGCAGTACTTC
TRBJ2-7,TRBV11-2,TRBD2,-,CASSPRVAGALSDVYEQYF,TGTGCCAGCAGCCCCCGTGTAGCGGGGGCCCTTTCGGACGTCTACGAGCAGTACTTC
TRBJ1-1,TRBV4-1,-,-,CASSQTGDTEAFF,TGCGCCAGCAGCCAAACGGGGGACACTGAAGCTTTCTTT
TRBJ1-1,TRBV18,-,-,CASSENLNTEAFF,TGTGCCAGCTCAGAAAACTTGAACACTGAAGCTTTCTTT
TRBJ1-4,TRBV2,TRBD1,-,CASSERGRANEKLFF,TGTGCCAGCAGCGAAAGGGGGCGGGCTAATGAAAAACTGTTTTTT
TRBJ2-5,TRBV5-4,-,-,CASSLDSRVETQYF,TGTGCCAGCAGCTTGGATAGTCGCGTCGAGACCCAGTACTTC
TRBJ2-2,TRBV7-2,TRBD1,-,CASSPTTGTAGELFF,TGTGCCAGCAGCCCGACGACAGGGACGGCCGGGGAGCTGTTTTTT
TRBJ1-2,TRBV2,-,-,CASGLYGYTF,TGTGCCAGCGGACTCTATGGCTACACCTTC
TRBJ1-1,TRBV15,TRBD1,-,CATSRDSRTGREAFF,TGTGCCACCAGCAGAGATTCGCGGACAGGGCGTGAAGCTTTCTTT
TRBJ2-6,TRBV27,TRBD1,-,CASRSRATGATYSGANVLTF,TGTGCCAGCAGATCTAGAGCTACAGGGGCCACCTACTCTGGGGCCAACGTCCTGACTTTC
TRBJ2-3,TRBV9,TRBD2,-,CASGGGLAGKTGTDTQYF,TGTGCCAGCGGCGGGGGACTAGCGGGGAAAACCGGCACAGATACGCAGTATTTT
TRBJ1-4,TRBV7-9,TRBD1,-,CASSRDRAATNEKLFF,TGTGCCAGCAGCCGGGACAGGGCGGCAACTAATGAAAAACTGTTTTTT
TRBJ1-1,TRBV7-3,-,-,CASSLSSGGVTEAFF,TGTGCCAGCAGCTTAAGTTCGGGGGGGGTCACTGAAGCTTTCTTT
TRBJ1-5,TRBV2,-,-,CASKRRGQPQHF,TGTGCCAGCAAAAGAAGAGGCCAGCCCCAGCATTTT
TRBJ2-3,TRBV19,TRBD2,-,CASERGRGDTQYF,TGTGCCAGCGAGCGGGGGCGGGGAGATACGCAGTATTTT
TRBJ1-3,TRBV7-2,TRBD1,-,CASSKQGASSGNTIYF,TGTGCCAGCAGCAAACAGGGGGCCAGCTCTGGAAACACCATATATTTT
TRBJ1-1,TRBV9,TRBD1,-,CASSQGGGQSEAFF,TGTGCCAGCAGCCAAGGGGGCGGCCAGAGTGAAGCTTTCTTT
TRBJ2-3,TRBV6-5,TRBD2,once,CASSYTGGPDTQYF,TGTGCCAGCAGTTACACGGGGGGTCCAGATACGCAGTATTTT
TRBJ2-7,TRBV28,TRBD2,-,CASSAWTSGGYEQYF,TGTGCCAGCAGTGCCTGGACTAGCGGGGGTTACGAGCAGTACTTC
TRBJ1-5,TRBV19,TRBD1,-,CASSIVRGFKSNQPQHF,TGTGCCAGTAGTATCGTCAGGGGGTTTAAAAGCAATCAGCCCCAGCATTTT
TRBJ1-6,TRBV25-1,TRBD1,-,CASRQTGYNSPLHF,TGTGCCAGCAGACAGACAGGGTATAATTCACCCCTCCACTTT
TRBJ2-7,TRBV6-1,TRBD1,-,CASSRRTDRGLEQYF,TGTGCCAGCAGCCGACGGACGGACAGGGGGCTTGAGCAGTACTTC
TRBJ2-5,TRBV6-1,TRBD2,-,CASSGASGGETQYF,TGTGCCAGCAGCGGGGCTAGCGGGGGAGAGACCCAGTACTTC
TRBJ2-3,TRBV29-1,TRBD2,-,CSVEEVAGDRDTQYF,TGCAGCGTTGAAGAGGTAGCGGGGGACCGGGATACGCAGTATTTT
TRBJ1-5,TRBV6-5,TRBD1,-,CASSSPGGSLKQPQHF,TGTGCCAGCAGTTCCCCAGGGGGCTCCCTCAAACAGCCCCAGCATTTT
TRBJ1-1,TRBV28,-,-,CASSYRGPQNTEAFF,TGTGCCAGCAGCTATAGGGGTCCTCAAAACACTGAAGCTTTCTTT
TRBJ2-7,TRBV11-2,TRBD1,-,CASSLFGQAYEQYF,TGTGCCAGCAGCTTATTTGGACAGGCCTACGAGCAGTACTTC
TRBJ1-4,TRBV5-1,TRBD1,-,CASTEGGSNEKLFF,TGCGCCAGCACCGAAGGGGGCTCTAATGAAAAACTGTTTTTT
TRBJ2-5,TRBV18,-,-,CASSLRLQETQYF,TGTGCCAGCTCACTGAGACTCCAAGAGACCCAGTACTTC
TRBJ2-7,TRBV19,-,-,CASSILVDSSYEQYF,TGTGCCAGTAGTATCTTGGTGGACAGTTCCTACGAGCAGTACTTC
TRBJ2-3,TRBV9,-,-,CASSVVGGGLEDTQYF,TGTGCCAGCAGCGTAGTAGGTGGGGGCCTAGAAGATACGCAGTATTTT
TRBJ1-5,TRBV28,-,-,CASRAGQGGQPQHF,TGTGCCAGCAGAGCAGGGCAGGGTGGTCAGCCCCAGCATTTT
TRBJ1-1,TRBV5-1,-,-,CASSWITGPATNTEAFF,TGCGCCAGCAGCTGGATTACTGGGCCCGCTACGAACACTGAAGCTTTCTTT
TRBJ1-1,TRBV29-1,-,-,CSVDRGGENTEAFF,TGCAGCGTGGATCGGGGGGGGGAGAACACTGAAGCTTTCTTT
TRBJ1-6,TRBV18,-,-,CASSRAGEGKSPLHF,TGTGCCAGCTCACGGGCAGGGGAGGGTAAATCACCCCTCCACTTT
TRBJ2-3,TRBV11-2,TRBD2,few,CASSGRADTQYF,TGTGCCAGCAGCGGGAGGGCAGATACGCAGTATTTT
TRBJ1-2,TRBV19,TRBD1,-,CASSVQGAVGYTF,TGTGCCAGTAGTGTACAGGGGGCGGTTGGCTACACCTTC
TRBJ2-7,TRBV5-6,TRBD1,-,CASSSGTGAYEQYF,TGTGCCAGCAGTTCCGGGACAGGAGCCTACGAGCAGTACTTC
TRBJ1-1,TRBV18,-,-,CASSPVLIQNTEAFF,TGTGCCAGCTCACCTGTTTTAATACAGAACACTGAAGCTTTCTTT
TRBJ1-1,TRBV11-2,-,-,CASSSQAFMGNTEAFF,TGTGCCAGCAGCTCACAGGCTTTTATGGGTAACACTGAAGCTTTCTTT
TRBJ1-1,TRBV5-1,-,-,CASSSLIAGDTEAFF,TGCGCCAGCAGCTCCTTGATTGCAGGGGACACTGAAGCTTTCTTT
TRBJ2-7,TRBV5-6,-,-,CASSLTSYEQYF,TGTGCCAGCAGCTTAACAAGCTACGAGCAGTACTTC
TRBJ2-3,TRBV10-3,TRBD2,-,CAISSSGGRDTQYF,TGTGCCATCAGTTCTAGCGGGGGCCGGGATACGCAGTATTTT
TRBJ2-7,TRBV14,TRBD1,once,CASSQDRDRHFYEQYF,TGTGCCAGCAGCCAAGATAGGGACAGGCACTTTTACGAGCAGTACTTC
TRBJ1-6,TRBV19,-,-,CASSTQQGARSPLHF,TGTGCCAGTAGTACCCAACAGGGAGCACGGTCACCCCTCCACTTT
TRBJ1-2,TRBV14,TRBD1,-,CASSQNLPGTGNGYTF,TGTGCCAGCAGCCAAAATCTACCCGGGACAGGGAATGGCTACACCTTC
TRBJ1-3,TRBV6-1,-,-,CASTGAGSGNTIYF,TGTGCCAGCACGGGCGCGGGGTCTGGAAACACCATATATTTT
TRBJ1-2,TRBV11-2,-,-,CASSLDPQNYGYTF,TGTGCCAGCAGCTTAGATCCACAAAACTATGGCTACACCTTC
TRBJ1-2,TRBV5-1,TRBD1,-,CASSGGQGKGYGYTF,TGCGCCAGCAGCGGGGGACAGGGGAAGGGCTATGGCTACACCTTC
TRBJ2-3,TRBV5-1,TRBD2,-,CASSLTSGADTQYF,TGCGCCAGCAGCTTGACTAGCGGGGCAGATACGCAGTATTTT
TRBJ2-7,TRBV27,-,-,CASSLTGAHRYEQYF,TGTGCCAGCAGTTTAACCGGAGCCCACCGGTACGAGCAGTACTTC
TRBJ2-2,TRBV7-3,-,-,CASSPGGRANTGELFF,TGTGCCAGCAGCCCAGGGGGGCGGGCGAACACCGGGGAGCTGTTTTTT
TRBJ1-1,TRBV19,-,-,CASSIRVGDTEAFF,TGTGCCAGTAGTATCCGGGTAGGGGACACTGAAGCTTTCTTT